These 12 T cell receptor beta chains were all obtained from the same sample, sequenced in a study of response to subunit inactivated influenza vaccine. TCRdb fed the RT-PCR reads into MiXCR, producing one record per CDR3 protein. The table shows about 500,000 distinct CDR3 sequences, with roughly 13% occurring only once. Material: PBMCs from blood, obtained roughly 45 days after vaccination. These receptors came from a man in his fifties who received an inactivated influenza vaccine.

The genes are TRBV29-1 and TRBJ1-2; 10 bases are shared with TRBD1. CDR3 size: 15 residues. The V segment lost 2 bases and the J segment 5 bases; nucleotides outside the gene matches: 8. Germline lookup yields CDR1 SQVTM and CDR2 ANQGSEA. The CDR3 protein is CSVESVGTGEYGYTF. CDR3 sequence (DNA): TGCAGCGTTGAAAGTGTTGGGACAGGGGAATATGGCTACACCTTC.

This clonotype was seen a few times. V and J are TRBV3-1 and TRBJ2-4; D not resolved. In germline, CDR1 is LGHDT, CDR2 YNNKEL (reference sequence). Deletions cut 1 base from V and 2 bases from J, with 9 bases between. The CDR3 covers 15 residues. CDR3 sequence: CASSQARHSKNIQYF. The CDR3 DNA follows: TGTGCCAGCAGCCAAGCGCGACACTCCAAAAACATTCAGTACTTC.

This clonotype was counted a few times. The chain links TRBV12-3 or TRBV12-4 to TRBJ2-5; 11 bases fit TRBD2. V lost 5 bases to trimming and J lost 5 bases; unmatched junction nucleotides: 4. The CDR3 runs to 14 residues. The CDR3 DNA reads TGTGCCAGCAGTACTAGCGGGGGTTCCGAGACCCAGTACTTC. Protein: CASSTSGGSETQYF.

This clonotype was seen only a few times. The chain recombines TRBV7-8 with TRBJ1-2; 9 positions agree with TRBD1. This CDR3 comprises 16 residues. The J segment lost 4 bases and the V segment lost 4 bases, leaving 10 bases of the junction unmatched. The germline V gene has CDR1 SGHVS and CDR2 FQNEAQ. The chain's CDR3 is CASSYKRTGAIYGYTF. In DNA form, the CDR3 reads TGTGCCAGCAGCTATAAAAGGACAGGGGCTATCTATGGCTACACCTTC.

This chain joins TRBV7-9 and TRBJ1-5; TRBD1 might be the D (5 bases). Germline values: CDR1 SEHNR, CDR2 FQNEAQ (reference sequence). V was trimmed by 2 bases and J by 10 bases, leaving 12 bases between them. This CDR3 contains 13 residues. The CDR3 DNA reads TGTGCCAGCAGCTTAAAGGGGTTGAATCCCCAGCATTTT. Translating it yields CASSLKGLNPQHF.

This clonotype appeared a single time. V and J are TRBV23-1 and TRBJ2-6; 9 nucleotides align to TRBD1. TRBV23-1 is filed as an ORF, its function uncertain. Losses at the gene ends were 3 bases for V and 2 bases for J; bases not matched to a gene: 2. The CDR3 sequence is 16 residues long. CDR3 sequence reads: CASSQRTGAGANVLTF. CDR3 in DNA: TGCGCCAGCAGTCAGCGGACAGGGGCTGGGGCCAACGTCCTGACTTTC.

CDR3 amino acids: CASSSGAGVSNIQYF. The CDR3 coding sequence is TGTGCCAGCAGCTCCGGGGCGGGAGTGTCAAACATTCAGTACTTC. The gene calls are TRBV7-2 and TRBJ2-4, with 7 bases matching TRBD2. The germline CDR1 and CDR2 sequences are SGHTA and FQGNSA. Unmatched junction bases numbered 9, after V lost 4 bases and J lost 6 bases. This CDR3 region has 15 residues. Supplemented by reference TRBV7-2 and TRBJ2-4, the full variable domain reads GAGVSQSPSNKVTEKGKDVELRCDPISGHTALYWYRQSLGQGLEFLIYFQGNSAPDKSGLPSDRFSAERTGGSVSTLTIQRTQQEDSAVYLCASSSGAGVSNIQYFGAGTRLSVL.

Only a few counts were recorded for this clonotype. The chain links TRBV19 to TRBJ2-2, with TRBD2 identical over 8 bases. The V gene end was trimmed by 3 bases and the J gene end by 1 base; junction bases not matched to a gene: 7. This CDR3 contains 17 residues. Germline V gives CDR1 LNHDA, CDR2 SQIVND (reference sequence). The CDR3 here is CASSIILADLNTGELFF. The CDR3, as DNA: TGTGCCAGTAGTATCATACTAGCGGACTTGAACACCGGGGAGCTGTTTTTT.

This clonotype has more than one count but fewer than ten. The chain uses TRBV12-3 or TRBV12-4 and TRBJ2-2; 7 nucleotides agree with TRBD1. The length of the CDR3 is 15 residues. V trimming: 6 bases; J trimming: 6 bases; junction bases outside the gene matches: 10. CDR3 nucleotides: TGTGCCAGCAGACCTCCGGGACAGTGGGCCGGGGAGCTGTTTTTT. Translated: CASRPPGQWAGELFF.

The chain employs TRBV25-1 and TRBJ1-5, with D possibly being TRBD1 (5 bases). The CDR3 extends over 15 amino acids. The V end was cut by 8 bases, the J end by 3 bases, with 17 bases between. Germline CDR1 and CDR2: MGHDK and SYGVNS. The CDR3 region has the DNA TGTGCCAGCGAAAGGAACAGGAGCAACAATCAGCCCCAGCATTTT. Protein product: CASERNRSNNQPQHF. The entire variable domain, with the rest obtained from reference TRBV25-1 and TRBJ1-5, is as follows: EADIYQTPRYLVIGTGKKITLECSQTMGHDKMYWYQQDPGMELHLIHYSYGVNSTEKGDLSSESTVSRIRTEHFPLTLESARPSHTSQYLCASERNRSNNQPQHFGDGTRLSIL.

The V call is TRBV4-3, the J call TRBJ2-7, with D uncertain. Trimming removed 0 bases at V and 2 bases at J, with 8 bases between. Germline lookup yields CDR1 LGHNA and CDR2 YSLEER. This CDR3 is 14 amino acids long. CDR3 sequence: CASSQDLRAYEQYF. The CDR3 DNA reads TGCGCCAGCAGCCAAGATCTTCGAGCCTACGAGCAGTACTTC.

This clonotype was detected ten times or more. The chain joins TRBV12-3 or TRBV12-4 to TRBJ2-3; 10 bases map to TRBD2. J gave up 2 bases and V 6 bases, and 8 bases lay outside the gene matches. CDR3 length: 16 residues. The CDR3, as DNA: TGTGCCAGCAGGGGGTTAGGGACTAGCGCCACAGATACGCAGTATTTT. As protein: CASRGLGTSATDTQYF.